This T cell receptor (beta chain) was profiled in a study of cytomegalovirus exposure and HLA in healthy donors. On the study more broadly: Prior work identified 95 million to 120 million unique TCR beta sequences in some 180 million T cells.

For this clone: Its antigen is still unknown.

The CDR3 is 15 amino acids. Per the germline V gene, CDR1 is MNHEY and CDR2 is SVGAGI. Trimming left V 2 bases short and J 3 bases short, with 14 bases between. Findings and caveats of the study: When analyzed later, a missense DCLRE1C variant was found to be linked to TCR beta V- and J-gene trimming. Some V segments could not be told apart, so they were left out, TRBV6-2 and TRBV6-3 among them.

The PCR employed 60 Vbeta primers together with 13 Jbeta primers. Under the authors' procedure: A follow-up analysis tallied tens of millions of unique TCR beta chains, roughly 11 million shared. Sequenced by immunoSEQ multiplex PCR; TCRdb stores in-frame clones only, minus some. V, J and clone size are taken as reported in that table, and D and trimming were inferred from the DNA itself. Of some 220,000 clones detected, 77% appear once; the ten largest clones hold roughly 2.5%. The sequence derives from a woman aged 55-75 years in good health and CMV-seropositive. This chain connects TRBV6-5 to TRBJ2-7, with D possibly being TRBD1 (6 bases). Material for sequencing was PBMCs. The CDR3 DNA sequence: TGTGCCAGCAGTTACCGCCAGGGACACAACTACGAGCAGTACTTC. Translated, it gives CASSYRQGHNYEQYF.